The clone carrying this T cell receptor (beta chain) has at least ten counts. The antigen is unknown. The V gene's germline CDR1 is LGHDT and CDR2 YNNKEL (reference sequence). The CDR3 is 16 residues long. Trimming stripped 0 bases from V and 6 bases from J, with 17 bases between. These data are taken from a study of T cells in Graves' hyperthyroidism and ophthalmopathy. Study-level points and caveats: Onset of ophthalmopathy came a median roughly 6.5 months after the model predicted it. Blood also carried most thyroid clonotypes expanded above 0.001.

What was amplified from RNA transcripts were TCR beta CDR3 regions. HTBI primers drove first-round RT-PCR of the TCR CDR3. TCRdb re-analysed the multiplex PCR reads in MiXCR, keeping a single row per CDR3 protein. The sample contains approximately 720,000 distinct CDR3 sequences, under 20% of which appear only once. This chain joins TRBV3-1 and TRBJ1-2; D may be TRBD1 (6 bases). This sequence originates from a woman aged 50 to 65 with Graves' hyperthyroidism that later progressed to Graves' ophthalmopathy. The sample consisted of blood. Here the CDR3 reads CASSQDFSGASNGYTF. The CDR3 DNA follows: TGTGCCAGCAGCCAAGATTTTTCGGGGGCTAGTAATGGCTACACCTTC.